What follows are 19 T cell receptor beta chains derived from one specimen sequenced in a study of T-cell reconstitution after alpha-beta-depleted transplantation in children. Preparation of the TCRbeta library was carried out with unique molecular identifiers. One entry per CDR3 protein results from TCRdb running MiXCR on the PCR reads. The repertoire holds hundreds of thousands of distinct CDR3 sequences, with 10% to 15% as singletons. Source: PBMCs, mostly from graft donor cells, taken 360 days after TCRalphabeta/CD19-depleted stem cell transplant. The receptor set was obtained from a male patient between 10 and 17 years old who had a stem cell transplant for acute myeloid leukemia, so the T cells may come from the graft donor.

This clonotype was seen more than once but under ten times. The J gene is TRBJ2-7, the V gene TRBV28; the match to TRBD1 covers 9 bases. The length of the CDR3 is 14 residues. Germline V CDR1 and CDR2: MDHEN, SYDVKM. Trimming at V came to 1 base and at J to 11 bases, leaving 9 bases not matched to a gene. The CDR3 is CASSLSRGTGGEYF. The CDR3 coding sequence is TGTGCCAGCAGTTTATCCCGAGGAACAGGGGGCGAGTACTTC.

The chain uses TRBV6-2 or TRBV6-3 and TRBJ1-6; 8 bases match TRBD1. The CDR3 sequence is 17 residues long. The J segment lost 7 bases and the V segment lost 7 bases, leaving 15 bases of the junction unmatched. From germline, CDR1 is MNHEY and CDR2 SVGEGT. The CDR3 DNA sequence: TGTGCCAGCACCTACATAGTTCGCGGACAGGGAAATTCACCCCTCCACTTT. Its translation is CASTYIVRGQGNSPLHF.

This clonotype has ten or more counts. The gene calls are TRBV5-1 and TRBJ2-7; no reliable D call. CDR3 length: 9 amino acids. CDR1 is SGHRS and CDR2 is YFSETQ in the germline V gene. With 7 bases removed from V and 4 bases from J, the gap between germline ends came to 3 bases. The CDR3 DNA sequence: TGCGCCAGCGGGTACGAGCAGTACTTC. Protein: CASGYEQYF.

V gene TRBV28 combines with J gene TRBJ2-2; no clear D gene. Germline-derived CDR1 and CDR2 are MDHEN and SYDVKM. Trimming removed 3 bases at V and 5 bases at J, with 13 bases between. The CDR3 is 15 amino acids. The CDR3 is CASSFSLARTGELFF. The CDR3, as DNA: TGTGCCAGCAGTTTCAGCCTTGCGAGGACCGGGGAGCTGTTTTTT.

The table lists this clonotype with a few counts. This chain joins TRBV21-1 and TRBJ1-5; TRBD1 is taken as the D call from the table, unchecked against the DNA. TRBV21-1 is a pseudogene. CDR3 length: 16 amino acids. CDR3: CASSKVRPQGIQPQHF. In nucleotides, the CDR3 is TGTGCCAGCAGCAAAGTTCGGCCACAGGGTATTCAGCCCCAGCATTTT.

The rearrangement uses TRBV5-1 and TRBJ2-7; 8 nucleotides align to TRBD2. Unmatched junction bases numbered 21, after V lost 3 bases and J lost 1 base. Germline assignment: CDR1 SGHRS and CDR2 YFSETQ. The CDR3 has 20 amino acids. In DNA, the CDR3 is TGCGCCAGCAGCTCGGTAAACAGGTTGCGAGGAACTAGCGGATCCTACGAGCAGTACTTC. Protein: CASSSVNRLRGTSGSYEQYF.

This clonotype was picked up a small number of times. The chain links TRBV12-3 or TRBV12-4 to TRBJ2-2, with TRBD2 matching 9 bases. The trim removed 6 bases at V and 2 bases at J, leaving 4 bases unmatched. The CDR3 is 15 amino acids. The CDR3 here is CASSIAGVNTGELFF. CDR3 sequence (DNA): TGTGCCAGCAGCATAGCGGGAGTAAACACCGGGGAGCTGTTTTTT.

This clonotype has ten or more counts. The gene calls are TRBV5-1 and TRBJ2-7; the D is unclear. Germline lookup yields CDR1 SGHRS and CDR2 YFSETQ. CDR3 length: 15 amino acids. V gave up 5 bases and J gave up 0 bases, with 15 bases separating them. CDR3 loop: CASSEGPVTSYEQYF. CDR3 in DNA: TGCGCCAGCAGTGAAGGCCCCGTCACCTCCTACGAGCAGTACTTC. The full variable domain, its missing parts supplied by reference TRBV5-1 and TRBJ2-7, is KAGVTQTPRYLIKTRGQQVTLSCSPISGHRSVSWYQQTPGQGLQFLFEYFSETQRNKGNFPGRFSGRQFSNSRSEMNVSTLELGDSALYLCASSEGPVTSYEQYFGPGTRLTVT.

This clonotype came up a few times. In nucleotides, the CDR3 is TGCAGTGCTAGAGATCTGGGGCGTCGTGGCTTTACTGGGTTTCAGTACTTC. Protein product: CSARDLGRRGFTGFQYF. The J gene is TRBJ2-4, the V gene TRBV20-1; D is possibly TRBD1 (5 bases). Between the trimmed V and J ends, which lost 0 bases and 11 bases, there was a span of 26 bases. The CDR3 has 17 residues. The V gene's germline CDR1 is DFQATT and CDR2 SNEGSKA (reference sequence).

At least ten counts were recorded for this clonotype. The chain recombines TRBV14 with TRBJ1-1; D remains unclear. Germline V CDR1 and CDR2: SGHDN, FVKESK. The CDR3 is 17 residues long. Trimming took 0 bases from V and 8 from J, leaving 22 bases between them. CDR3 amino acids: CASSQDHFLGSSPEAFF. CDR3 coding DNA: TGTGCCAGCAGCCAAGATCATTTTTTGGGATCCTCCCCCGAAGCTTTCTTT.

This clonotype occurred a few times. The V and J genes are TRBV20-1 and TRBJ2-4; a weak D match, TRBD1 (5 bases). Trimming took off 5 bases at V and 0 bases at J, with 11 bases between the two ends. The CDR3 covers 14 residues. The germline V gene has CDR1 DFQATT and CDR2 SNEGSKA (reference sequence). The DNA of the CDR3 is TGCAGTGCTGCTCAGGGAACAGCCAAAAACATTCAGTACTTC. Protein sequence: CSAAQGTAKNIQYF.

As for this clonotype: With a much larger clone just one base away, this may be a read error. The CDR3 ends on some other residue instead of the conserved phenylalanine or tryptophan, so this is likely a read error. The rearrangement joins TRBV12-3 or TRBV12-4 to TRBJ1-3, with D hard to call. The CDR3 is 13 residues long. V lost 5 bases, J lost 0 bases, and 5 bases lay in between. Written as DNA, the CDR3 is TGTGCCAGCAGTGCGAGCTCTGGAAACACCATATATTCT. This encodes CASSASSGNTIYS.

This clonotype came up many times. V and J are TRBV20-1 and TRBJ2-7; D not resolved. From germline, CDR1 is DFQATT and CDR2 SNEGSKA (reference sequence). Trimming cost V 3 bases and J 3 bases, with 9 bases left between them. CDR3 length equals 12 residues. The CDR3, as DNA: TGCAGTGCTAGTGGTCCCATCTACGAGCAGTACTTC. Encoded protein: CSASGPIYEQYF.

As DNA, the CDR3 is TGTGCCAGCAGCTCATACTGGTTCTCCTACGAGCAGTACTTC. It specifies CASSSYWFSYEQYF. The chain recombines TRBV13 with TRBJ2-7, with no clear D. In germline, CDR1 is PRHDT, CDR2 FYEKMQ (reference sequence). V lost 4 bases, J lost 0 bases, and 10 bases lay in between. CDR3 length: 14 amino acids.

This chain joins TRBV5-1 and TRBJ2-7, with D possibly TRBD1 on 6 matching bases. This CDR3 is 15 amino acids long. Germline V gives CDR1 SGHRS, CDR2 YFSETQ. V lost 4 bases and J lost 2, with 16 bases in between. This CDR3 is CASSSSGTIPYEQYF. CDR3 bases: TGCGCCAGCAGCAGTTCCGGGACAATTCCCTACGAGCAGTACTTC. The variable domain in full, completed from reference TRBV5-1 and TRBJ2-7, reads KAGVTQTPRYLIKTRGQQVTLSCSPISGHRSVSWYQQTPGQGLQFLFEYFSETQRNKGNFPGRFSGRQFSNSRSEMNVSTLELGDSALYLCASSSSGTIPYEQYFGPGTRLTVT.

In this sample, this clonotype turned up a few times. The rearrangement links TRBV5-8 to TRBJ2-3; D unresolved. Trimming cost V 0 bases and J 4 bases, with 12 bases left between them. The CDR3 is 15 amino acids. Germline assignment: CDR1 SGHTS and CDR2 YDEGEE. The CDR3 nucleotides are TGTGCCAGCAGCTTGGGGGTGGCGGACGCAGATACGCAGTATTTT. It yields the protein CASSLGVADADTQYF.

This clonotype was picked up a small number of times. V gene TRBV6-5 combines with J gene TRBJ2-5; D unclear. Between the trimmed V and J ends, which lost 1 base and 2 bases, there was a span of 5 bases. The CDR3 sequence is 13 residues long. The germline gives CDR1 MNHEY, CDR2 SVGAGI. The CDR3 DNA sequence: TGTGCCAGCAGTTACTTTCTACAAGAGACCCAGTACTTC. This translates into CASSYFLQETQYF.

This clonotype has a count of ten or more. The CDR3 DNA reads as TGTGCCAGCAGCACACAGCTGCCCCCTGAAGCTTTCTTT. This translates into CASSTQLPPEAFF. The J gene is TRBJ1-1, the V gene TRBV9, with no clear D. Germline CDR1 is SGDLS and CDR2 is YYNGEE. The CDR3 runs to 13 residues. V was shortened by 4 bases and J by 6 bases, with 13 bases between the two germline ends.

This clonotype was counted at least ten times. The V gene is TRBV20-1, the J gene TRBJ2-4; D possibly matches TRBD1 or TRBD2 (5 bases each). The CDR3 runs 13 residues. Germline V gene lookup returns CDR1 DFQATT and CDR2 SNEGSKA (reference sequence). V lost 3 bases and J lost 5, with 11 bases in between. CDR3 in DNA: TGCAGTGCTAGCCGGGACGGTGAAAACATTCAGTACTTC. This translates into CSASRDGENIQYF.